A selection of T cell receptor beta chains follows, all from one sample in a study of blood T cell repertoires in COVID-19. TCRdb keeps only in-frame clones here, not all; method: immunoSEQ multiplex PCR. The sample lists 430,000 or so clones; 70% to 90% were seen once. The sample comprised peripheral blood. These receptor sequences come from a young man with COVID-19, enrolled during active disease. The CDR3 runs from the conserved cysteine through the conserved F or W. Fields, in order: V gene, clone size, J gene, D gene, CDR3 protein, CDR3 DNA. The D gene is left open where the match is weak. Expanded clones get a size class; other rows say once, few or many, or leave the size out.

TRBV30	few	TRBJ1-5	TRBD1	CAWSVVDREMQPQHF	TGTGCCTGGAGTGTAGTGGACAGGGAGATGCAGCCCCAGCATTTT
TRBV15	.	TRBJ2-3	.	CATSGSTASMDTQYF	TGTGCCACCAGCGGGTCGACAGCCTCAATGGATACGCAGTATTTT
TRBV21-1	.	TRBJ2-7	.	CASINPSVGLAGSYSYEQYF	TGTGCCAGCATCAACCCCTCCGTGGGACTAGCGGGATCCTACTCCTACGAGCAGTACTTC
TRBV6-5	.	TRBJ1-1	.	CASSLTRTVNTEAFF	TGTGCCAGCAGCCTCACACGAACAGTGAACACTGAAGCTTTCTTT
TRBV7-3	.	TRBJ2-3	TRBD2	CASSLTSGSTDTQYF	TGTGCCAGCAGCTTAACTAGCGGGAGCACAGATACGCAGTATTTT
TRBV29-1	.	TRBJ2-7	TRBD2	CSTQRGGSEQYF	TGCAGCACGCAGCGGGGGGGCAGCGAGCAGTACTTC
TRBV27	.	TRBJ2-3	.	CASSPSRTVSDTQYF	TGTGCCAGCAGTCCCTCCCGGACAGTCTCAGATACGCAGTATTTT
TRBV19	.	TRBJ2-2	.	CASTTQGSGGELFF	TGTGCCAGTACCACACAGGGTTCGGGCGGGGAGCTGTTTTTT
TRBV5-8	.	TRBJ2-7	.	CASSSAYEQYF	TGTGCCAGCAGCTCTGCCTACGAGCAGTACTTC
TRBV5-1	once	TRBJ1-4	.	CASSLSGAPNEKLFF	TGCGCCAGCAGCTTGTCTGGGGCCCCAAATGAAAAACTGTTTTTT
TRBV10-1	once	TRBJ2-7	.	CASSELGGYEQYF	TGCGCCAGCAGTGAGTTGGGGGGCTACGAGCAGTACTTC
TRBV2	.	TRBJ1-5	.	CASSGPVNQPQHF	TGTGCCAGCAGTGGTCCGGTCAATCAGCCCCAGCATTTT
TRBV6-5	.	TRBJ2-1	.	CASSYRRSNEQFF	TGTGCCAGCAGTTATCGGAGGAGCAATGAGCAGTTCTTC
TRBV6-5	.	TRBJ2-2	.	CASSFTAFANTGELFF	TGTGCCAGCAGTTTTACAGCTTTCGCGAACACCGGGGAGCTGTTTTTT
TRBV12-3/TRBV12-4	few	TRBJ1-5	.	CASSRQTDQPQHF	TGTGCCAGCAGTAGACAGACGGATCAGCCCCAGCATTTT
TRBV29-1	.	TRBJ2-7	TRBD2	CSVKRTSGSYEQYF	TGCAGCGTGAAACGGACTAGCGGCTCCTACGAGCAGTACTTC
TRBV6-2/TRBV6-3	.	TRBJ1-5	.	CASSRYREPQVGNQPQHF	TGTGCCAGCAGCCGATACCGGGAGCCTCAGGTGGGCAATCAGCCCCAGCATTTT
TRBV7-3	.	TRBJ2-1	TRBD2	CASSLGGSNNEQFF	TGTGCCAGCAGCCTGGGGGGGTCCAACAATGAGCAGTTCTTC
TRBV5-4	once	TRBJ1-1	.	CASSVDWVSEAFF	TGTGCCAGCAGCGTCGACTGGGTATCTGAAGCTTTCTTT
TRBV18	.	TRBJ2-2	TRBD1	CASSPLGDRANTGELFF	TGTGCCAGCTCACCGTTGGGGGACAGGGCGAACACCGGGGAGCTGTTTTTT
TRBV2	.	TRBJ2-3	.	CASSAGWGTSRAQYF	TGTGCCAGCAGCGCAGGTTGGGGTACCAGCAGGGCGCAGTATTTT
TRBV3-1/TRBV3-2	.	TRBJ2-7	.	CASSQGGTLEQYF	TGTGCCAGCAGCCAAGGGGGCACCTTGGAGCAGTACTTC
TRBV4-2	.	TRBJ1-1	.	CASSPATGSAEGEAFF	TGTGCCAGCAGCCCAGCGACGGGGTCCGCGGAGGGTGAAGCTTTCTTT
TRBV12-3/TRBV12-4	.	TRBJ2-2	TRBD1	CASSPGGIGELFF	TGTGCCAGCAGTCCAGGGGGTATCGGGGAGCTGTTTTTT
TRBV3-1/TRBV3-2	.	TRBJ1-2	TRBD1	CASSQDSGGSYGYTF	TGTGCCAGCAGCCAAGATTCAGGGGGCAGCTATGGCTACACCTTC
TRBV19	.	TRBJ1-5	.	CASSMADYSNQPQHF	TGTGCCAGTAGTATGGCAGATTATAGCAATCAGCCCCAGCATTTT
TRBV27	.	TRBJ2-3	TRBD2	CASSPLPGGTGDTQYF	TGTGCCAGCAGTCCCCTCCCCGGGGGGACCGGGGATACGCAGTATTTT
TRBV2	.	TRBJ1-5	.	CASSVKPTDQPQHF	TGTGCCAGCAGTGTAAAACCGACAGATCAGCCCCAGCATTTT
TRBV4-1	.	TRBJ2-2	TRBD1	CASSQRGQAFTAGELFF	TGCGCCAGCAGCCAACGGGGACAGGCTTTCACCGCCGGGGAGCTGTTTTTT
TRBV11-2	.	TRBJ2-5	TRBD1	CASSPRGDRGKETQYF	TGTGCCAGCAGCCCAAGGGGGGACAGGGGAAAAGAGACCCAGTACTTC
TRBV7-9	once	TRBJ1-1	.	CASSLEPFEAFF	TGTGCCAGCAGCTTAGAGCCCTTTGAAGCTTTCTTT
TRBV11-3	.	TRBJ1-1	TRBD1	CASTLGDRGLTNTEAFF	TGTGCCAGCACCCTTGGGGACAGGGGCCTGACGAACACTGAAGCTTTCTTT
TRBV18	.	TRBJ2-3	TRBD1	CASSPATGTTDTQYF	TGTGCCAGCTCACCGGCGACAGGGACGACAGATACGCAGTATTTT
TRBV12-3/TRBV12-4	.	TRBJ2-1	.	CASSSGDEQFF	TGTGCCAGCAGTTCGGGGGATGAGCAGTTCTTC
TRBV13	few	TRBJ1-3	.	CASSLGRGSGNTIYF	TGTGCCAGCAGCTTAGGGCGGGGCTCTGGAAACACCATATATTTT
TRBV10-3	.	TRBJ2-5	.	CAISSGNQETQYF	TGTGCCATCAGCTCCGGGAACCAAGAGACCCAGTACTTC
TRBV6-5	.	TRBJ2-2	.	CASRGGVVEELFF	TGTGCCAGCAGAGGCGGGGTGGTGGAGGAGCTGTTTTTT
TRBV9	.	TRBJ2-5	.	CASSVGSTATQYF	TGTGCCAGCAGCGTCGGGTCAACGGCGACCCAGTACTTC
TRBV5-4	.	TRBJ2-2	.	CASSYSYPGELFF	TGTGCCAGCAGCTACTCCTACCCCGGGGAGCTGTTTTTT
TRBV5-1	.	TRBJ2-3	TRBD2	CASSSLMSGGVADTQYF	TGCGCCAGCAGCTCTTTGATGAGCGGGGGGGTGGCAGATACGCAGTATTTT
TRBV28	.	TRBJ1-2	.	CASARPAGNGGYTF	TGTGCCAGCGCACGCCCGGCAGGGAATGGTGGCTACACCTTC
TRBV6-5	.	TRBJ1-6	TRBD1	CASSYTMTGEPLHF	TGTGCCAGCAGTTACACCATGACAGGGGAACCCCTCCACTTT